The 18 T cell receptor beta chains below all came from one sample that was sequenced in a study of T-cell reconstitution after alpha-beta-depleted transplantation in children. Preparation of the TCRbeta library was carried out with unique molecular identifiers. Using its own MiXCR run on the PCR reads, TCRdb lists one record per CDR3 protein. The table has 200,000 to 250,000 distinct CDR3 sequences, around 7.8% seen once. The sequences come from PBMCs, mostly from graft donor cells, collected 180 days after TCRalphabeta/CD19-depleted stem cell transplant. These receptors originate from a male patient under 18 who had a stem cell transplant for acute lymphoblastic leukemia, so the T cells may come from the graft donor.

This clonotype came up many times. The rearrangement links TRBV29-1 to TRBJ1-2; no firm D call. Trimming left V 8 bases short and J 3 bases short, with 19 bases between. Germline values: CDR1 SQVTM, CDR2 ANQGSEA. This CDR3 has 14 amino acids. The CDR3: CSIGESPDHYGYTF. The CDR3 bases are TGCAGCATTGGAGAGTCCCCGGACCACTATGGCTACACCTTC.

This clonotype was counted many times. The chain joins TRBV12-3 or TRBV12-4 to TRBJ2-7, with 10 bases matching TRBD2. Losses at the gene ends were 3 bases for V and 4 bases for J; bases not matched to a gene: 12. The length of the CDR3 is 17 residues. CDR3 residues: CASSFSIVGLATYEQYF. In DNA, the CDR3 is TGTGCCAGCAGTTTCTCCATCGTGGGACTAGCGACTTACGAGCAGTACTTC.

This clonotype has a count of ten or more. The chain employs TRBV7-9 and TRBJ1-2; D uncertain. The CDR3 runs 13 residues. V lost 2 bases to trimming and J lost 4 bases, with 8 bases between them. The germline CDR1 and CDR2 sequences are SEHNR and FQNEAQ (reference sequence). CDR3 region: CASSLLHFYGYTF. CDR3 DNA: TGTGCCAGCAGCTTATTACATTTCTATGGCTACACCTTC.

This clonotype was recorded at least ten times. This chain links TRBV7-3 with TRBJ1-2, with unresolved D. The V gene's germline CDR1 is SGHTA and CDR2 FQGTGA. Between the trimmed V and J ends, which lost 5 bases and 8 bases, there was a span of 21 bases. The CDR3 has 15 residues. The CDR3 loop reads CASSTNPGPRGGYTF. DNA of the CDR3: TGTGCCAGCAGCACAAACCCGGGCCCCCGGGGAGGCTACACCTTC.

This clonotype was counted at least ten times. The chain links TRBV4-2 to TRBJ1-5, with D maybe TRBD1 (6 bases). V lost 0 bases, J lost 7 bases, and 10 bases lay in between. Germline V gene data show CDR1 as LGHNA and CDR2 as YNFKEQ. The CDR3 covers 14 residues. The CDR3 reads CASSQEQGSQPQHF. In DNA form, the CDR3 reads TGTGCCAGCAGCCAAGAACAGGGAAGCCAGCCCCAGCATTTT.

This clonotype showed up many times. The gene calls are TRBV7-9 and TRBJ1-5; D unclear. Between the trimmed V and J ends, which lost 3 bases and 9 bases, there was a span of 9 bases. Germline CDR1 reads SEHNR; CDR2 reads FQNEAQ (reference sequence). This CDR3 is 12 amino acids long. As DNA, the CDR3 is TGTGCCAGCAGCTTTTCCCAGCGGCCCCAGCATTTT. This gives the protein CASSFSQRPQHF.

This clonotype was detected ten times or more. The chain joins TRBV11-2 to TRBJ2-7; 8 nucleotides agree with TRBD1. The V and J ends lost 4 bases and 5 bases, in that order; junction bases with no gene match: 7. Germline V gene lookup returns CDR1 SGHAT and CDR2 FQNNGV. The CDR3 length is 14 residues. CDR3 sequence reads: CASSSPEDRDEQYF. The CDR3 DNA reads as TGTGCCAGCAGCTCGCCAGAGGACAGGGACGAGCAGTACTTC.

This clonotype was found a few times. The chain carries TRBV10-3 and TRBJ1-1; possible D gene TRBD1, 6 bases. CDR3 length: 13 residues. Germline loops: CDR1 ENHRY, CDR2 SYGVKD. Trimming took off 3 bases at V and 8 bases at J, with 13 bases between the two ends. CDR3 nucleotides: TGTGCCATCAGTGATAGGGGACAAGGGGAAGCTTTCTTT. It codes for CAISDRGQGEAFF.

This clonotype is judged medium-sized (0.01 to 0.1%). DNA of the CDR3: TGCGCCAGCAGCCAAGATCAGCGCAGGGGATCCCTCAATGAGCAGTTCTTC. Its protein is CASSQDQRRGSLNEQFF. The chain uses TRBV4-3 and TRBJ2-1; maybe TRBD1 (6 bases). The V end lost 0 bases, the J end lost 6 bases, and 18 bases lay between the germline ends. This CDR3 spans 17 amino acids. CDR1 is LGHNA and CDR2 is YSLEER in the germline V gene.

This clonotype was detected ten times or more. CDR3 DNA sequence: TGTGCCAGCAGTACCAACCGGGACGTCCATAGGAACATTCAGTACTTC. Encoded protein: CASSTNRDVHRNIQYF. The chain links TRBV28 to TRBJ2-4, with D tentatively TRBD1 or TRBD2 (5 bases each). V was clipped by 5 bases and J by 7 bases, with 21 bases between them. Germline CDR1 reads MDHEN; CDR2 reads SYDVKM. The CDR3 has 16 amino acids.

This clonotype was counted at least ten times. CDR3 loop: CASSPPLARGNEQFF. The CDR3, as DNA: TGTGCCAGCTCACCACCGCTAGCCCGGGGGAATGAGCAGTTCTTC. This chain connects TRBV18 to TRBJ2-1; TRBD2 might be the D (6 bases). There are 15 residues in the CDR3. Germline loops: CDR1 KGHSH, CDR2 LQKENI. V lost 0 bases, J lost 7 bases, and 13 bases lay in between.

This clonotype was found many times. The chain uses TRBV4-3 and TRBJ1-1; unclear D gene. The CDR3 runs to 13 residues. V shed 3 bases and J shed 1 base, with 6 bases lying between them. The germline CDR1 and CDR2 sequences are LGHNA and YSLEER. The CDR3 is CASSQNGNTEAFF. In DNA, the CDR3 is TGCGCCAGCAGCCAGAACGGGAACACTGAAGCTTTCTTT.

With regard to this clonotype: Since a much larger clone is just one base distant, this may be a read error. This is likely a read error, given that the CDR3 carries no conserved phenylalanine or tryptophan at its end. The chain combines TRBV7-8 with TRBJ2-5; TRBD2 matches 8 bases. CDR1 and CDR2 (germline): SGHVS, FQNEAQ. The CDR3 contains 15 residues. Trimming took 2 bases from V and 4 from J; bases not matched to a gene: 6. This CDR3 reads CASSLKRERGETQYL. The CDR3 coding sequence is TGTGCCAGCAGCTTAAAGCGGGAGCGTGGAGAGACCCAGTACCTC.

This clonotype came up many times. CDR3 sequence: CASSVVSYNSPLHF. The CDR3 DNA reads TGTGCCAGCAGCGTTGTGTCCTATAATTCACCCCTCCACTTT. The V and J genes are TRBV9 and TRBJ1-6, with D unresolved. V lost 2 bases and J lost 1, with 4 bases in between. Germline V CDR1 and CDR2: SGDLS, YYNGEE. The CDR3 length is 14 residues.

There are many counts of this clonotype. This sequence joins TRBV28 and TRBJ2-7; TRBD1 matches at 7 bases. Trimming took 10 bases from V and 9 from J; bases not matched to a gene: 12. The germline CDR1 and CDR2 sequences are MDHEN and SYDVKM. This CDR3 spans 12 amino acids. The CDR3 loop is CATERQGVGQYF. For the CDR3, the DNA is TGTGCCACAGAACGTCAGGGGGTCGGGCAGTACTTC.

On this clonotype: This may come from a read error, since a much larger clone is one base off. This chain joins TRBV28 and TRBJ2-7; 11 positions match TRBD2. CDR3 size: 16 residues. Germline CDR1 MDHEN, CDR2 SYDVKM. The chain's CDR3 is CASSSLLAGASYEQNF. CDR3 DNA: TGTGCCAGCAGTTCCCTACTAGCGGGAGCGTCCTACGAGCAGAACTTC.

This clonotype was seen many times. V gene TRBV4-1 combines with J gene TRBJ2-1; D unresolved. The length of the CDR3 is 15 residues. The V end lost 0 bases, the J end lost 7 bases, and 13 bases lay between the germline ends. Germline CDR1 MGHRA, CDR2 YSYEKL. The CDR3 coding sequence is TGCGCCAGCAGCCAAGATAATGACGCCTGGAATGAGCAGTTCTTC. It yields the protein CASSQDNDAWNEQFF.

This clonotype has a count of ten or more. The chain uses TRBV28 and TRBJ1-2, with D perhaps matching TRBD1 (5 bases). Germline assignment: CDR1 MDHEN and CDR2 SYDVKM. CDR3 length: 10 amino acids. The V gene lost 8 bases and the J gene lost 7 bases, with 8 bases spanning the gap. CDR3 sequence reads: CASRGTGYTF. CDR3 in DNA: TGTGCCAGCCGGGGGACTGGCTACACCTTC.